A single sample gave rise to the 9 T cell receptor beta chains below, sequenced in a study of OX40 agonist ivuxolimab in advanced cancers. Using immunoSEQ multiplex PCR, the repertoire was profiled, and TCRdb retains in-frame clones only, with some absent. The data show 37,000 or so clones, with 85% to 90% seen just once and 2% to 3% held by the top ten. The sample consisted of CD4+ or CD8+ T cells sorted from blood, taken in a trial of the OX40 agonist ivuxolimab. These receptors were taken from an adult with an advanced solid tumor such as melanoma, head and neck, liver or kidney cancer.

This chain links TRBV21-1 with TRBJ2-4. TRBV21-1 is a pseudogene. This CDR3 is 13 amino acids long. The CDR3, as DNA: TGTGCCAGCAGCAGATACAGGAGGAACATTCAGTACTTC. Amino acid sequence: CASSRYRRNIQYF.

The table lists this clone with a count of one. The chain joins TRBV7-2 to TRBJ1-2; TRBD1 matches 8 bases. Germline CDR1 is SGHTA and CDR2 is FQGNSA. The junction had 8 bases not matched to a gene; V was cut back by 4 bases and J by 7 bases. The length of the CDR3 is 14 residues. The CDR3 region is CASSSDRGTSGYTF. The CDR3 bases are TGTGCCAGCAGCTCCGACAGGGGCACAAGTGGCTACACCTTC.

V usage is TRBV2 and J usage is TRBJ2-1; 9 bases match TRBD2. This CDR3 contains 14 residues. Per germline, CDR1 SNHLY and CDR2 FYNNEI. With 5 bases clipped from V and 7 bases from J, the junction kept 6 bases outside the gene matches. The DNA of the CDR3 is TGTGCCAGCAGTAGCGGCGGGGGGGCGAATGAGCAGTTCTTC. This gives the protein CASSSGGGANEQFF.

This chain's CDR3 is CASSLYVYGNSPLHF. CDR3 DNA: TGCGCCAGCAGCTTGTACGTGTATGGGAATTCACCCCTCCACTTT. The chain links TRBV5-1 to TRBJ1-6; D unresolved. V was pared by 1 base and J by 7 bases, with 12 bases between. Germline-derived CDR1 and CDR2 are SGHRS and YFSETQ. The CDR3 runs to 15 residues. Combining the CDR3 with reference TRBV5-1 and TRBJ1-6 gives the whole variable domain KAGVTQTPRYLIKTRGQQVTLSCSPISGHRSVSWYQQTPGQGLQFLFEYFSETQRNKGNFPGRFSGRQFSNSRSEMNVSTLELGDSALYLCASSLYVYGNSPLHFGNGTRLTVT.

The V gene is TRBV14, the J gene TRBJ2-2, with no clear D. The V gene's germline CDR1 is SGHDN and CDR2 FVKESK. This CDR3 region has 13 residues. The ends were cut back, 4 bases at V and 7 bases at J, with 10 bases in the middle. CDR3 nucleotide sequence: TGTGCCAGCAGCCCCACATTTATCGGGGAGCTGTTTTTT. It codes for CASSPTFIGELFF.

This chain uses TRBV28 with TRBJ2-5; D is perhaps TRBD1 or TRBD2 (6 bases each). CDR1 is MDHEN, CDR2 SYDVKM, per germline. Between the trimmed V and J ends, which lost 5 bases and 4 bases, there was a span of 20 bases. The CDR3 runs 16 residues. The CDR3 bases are TGTGCCAGCAGTACCCCGAGGGGGGCAGATATAGAGACCCAGTACTTC. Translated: CASSTPRGADIETQYF.

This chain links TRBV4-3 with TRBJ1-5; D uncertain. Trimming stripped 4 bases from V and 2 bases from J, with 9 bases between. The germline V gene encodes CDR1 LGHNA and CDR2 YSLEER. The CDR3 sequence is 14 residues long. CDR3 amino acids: CASSLDGRNQPQHF. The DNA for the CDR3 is TGCGCCAGCAGCCTGGACGGACGCAATCAGCCCCAGCATTTT.

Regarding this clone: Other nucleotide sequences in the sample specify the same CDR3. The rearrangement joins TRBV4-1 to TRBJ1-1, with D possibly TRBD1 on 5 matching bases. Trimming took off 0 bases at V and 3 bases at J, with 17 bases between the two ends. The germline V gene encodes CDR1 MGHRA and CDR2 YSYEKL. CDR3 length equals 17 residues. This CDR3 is CASSQELRDVVYTEAFF. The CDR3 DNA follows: TGCGCCAGCAGCCAAGAACTCCGGGACGTCGTTTACACTGAAGCTTTCTTT.

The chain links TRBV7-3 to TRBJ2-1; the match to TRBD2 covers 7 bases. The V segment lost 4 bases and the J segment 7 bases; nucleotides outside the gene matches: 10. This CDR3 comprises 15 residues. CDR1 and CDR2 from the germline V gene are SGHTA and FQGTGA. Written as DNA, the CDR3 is TGTGCCAGCAGCTCCTCTAGCGGCGGACGGAATGAGCAGTTCTTC. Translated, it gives CASSSSSGGRNEQFF.